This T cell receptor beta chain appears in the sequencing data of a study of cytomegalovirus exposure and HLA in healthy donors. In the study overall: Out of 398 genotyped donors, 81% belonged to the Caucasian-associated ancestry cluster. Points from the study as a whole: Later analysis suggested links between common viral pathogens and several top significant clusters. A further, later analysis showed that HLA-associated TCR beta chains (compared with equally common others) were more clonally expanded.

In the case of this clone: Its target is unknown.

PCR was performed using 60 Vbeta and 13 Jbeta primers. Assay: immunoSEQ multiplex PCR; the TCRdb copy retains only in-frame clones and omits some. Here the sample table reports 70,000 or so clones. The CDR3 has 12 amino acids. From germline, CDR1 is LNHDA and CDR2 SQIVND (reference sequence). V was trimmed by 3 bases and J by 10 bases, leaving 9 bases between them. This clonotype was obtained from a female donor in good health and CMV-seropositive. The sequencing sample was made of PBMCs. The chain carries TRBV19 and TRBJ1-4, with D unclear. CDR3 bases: TGTGCCAGTAGTATTAAGGAGCGAAAACTGTTTTTT. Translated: CASSIKERKLFF.